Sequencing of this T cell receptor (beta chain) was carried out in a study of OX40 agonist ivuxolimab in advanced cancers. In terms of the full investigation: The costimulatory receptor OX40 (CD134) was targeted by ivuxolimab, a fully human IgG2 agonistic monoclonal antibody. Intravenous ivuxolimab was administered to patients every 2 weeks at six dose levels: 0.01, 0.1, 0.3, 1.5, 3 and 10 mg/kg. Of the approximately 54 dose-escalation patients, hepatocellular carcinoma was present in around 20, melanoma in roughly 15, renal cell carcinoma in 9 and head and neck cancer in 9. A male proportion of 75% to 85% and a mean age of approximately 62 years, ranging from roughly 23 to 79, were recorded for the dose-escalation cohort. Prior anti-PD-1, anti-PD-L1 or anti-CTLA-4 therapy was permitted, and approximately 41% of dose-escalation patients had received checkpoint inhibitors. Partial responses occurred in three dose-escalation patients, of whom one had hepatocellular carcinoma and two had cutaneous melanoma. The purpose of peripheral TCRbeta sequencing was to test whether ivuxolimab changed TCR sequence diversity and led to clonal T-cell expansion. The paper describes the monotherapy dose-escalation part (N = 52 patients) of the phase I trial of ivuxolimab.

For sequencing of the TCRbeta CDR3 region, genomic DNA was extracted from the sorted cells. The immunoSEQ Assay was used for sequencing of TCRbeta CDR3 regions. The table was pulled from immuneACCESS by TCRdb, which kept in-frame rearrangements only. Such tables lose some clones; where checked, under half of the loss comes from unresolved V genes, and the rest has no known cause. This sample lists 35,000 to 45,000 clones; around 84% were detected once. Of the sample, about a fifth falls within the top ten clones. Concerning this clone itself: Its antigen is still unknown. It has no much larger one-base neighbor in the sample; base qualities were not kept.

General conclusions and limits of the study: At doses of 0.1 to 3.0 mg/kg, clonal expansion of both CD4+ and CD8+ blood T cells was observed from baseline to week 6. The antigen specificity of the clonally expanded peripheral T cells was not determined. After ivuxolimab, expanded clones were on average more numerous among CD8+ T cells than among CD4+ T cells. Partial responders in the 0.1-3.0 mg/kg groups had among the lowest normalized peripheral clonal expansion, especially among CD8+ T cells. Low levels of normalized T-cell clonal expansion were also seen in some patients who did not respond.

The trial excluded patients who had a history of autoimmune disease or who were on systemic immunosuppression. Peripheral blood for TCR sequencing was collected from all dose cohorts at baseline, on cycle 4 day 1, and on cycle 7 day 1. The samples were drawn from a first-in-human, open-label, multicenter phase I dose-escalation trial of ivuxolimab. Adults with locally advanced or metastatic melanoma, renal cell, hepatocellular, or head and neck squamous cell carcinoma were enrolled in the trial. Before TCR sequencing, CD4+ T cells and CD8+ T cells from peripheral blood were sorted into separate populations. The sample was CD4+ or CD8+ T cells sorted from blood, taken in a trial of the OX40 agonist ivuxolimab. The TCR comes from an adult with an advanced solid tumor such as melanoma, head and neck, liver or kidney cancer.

The DNA reads TGTGCCAGCAGTTTATCGCAGGGAAGCTACGAGCAGTACTTC. This is translated as CASSLSQGSYEQYF. The chain is made from TRBV27 and TRBJ2-7; the D gene is perhaps TRBD1, from 5 matching bases. The CDR3 starts with the cysteine, ends with the phenylalanine, and has 14 residues. The sequence is cut down to CDR3 DNA, 42 bases in frame from base 1. Cut back by 0 bases and 3 bases, the V and J ends lie 9 bases apart. According to the germline V gene (reference sequence), CDR1 reads MNHEY and CDR2 reads SMNVEV.